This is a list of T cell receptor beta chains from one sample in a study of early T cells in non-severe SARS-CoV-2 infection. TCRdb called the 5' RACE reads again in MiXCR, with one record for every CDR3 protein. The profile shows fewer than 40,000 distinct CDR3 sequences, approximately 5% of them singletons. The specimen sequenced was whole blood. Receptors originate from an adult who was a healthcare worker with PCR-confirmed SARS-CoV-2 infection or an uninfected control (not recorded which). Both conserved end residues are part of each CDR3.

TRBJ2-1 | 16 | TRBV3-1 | CASSQLAGGPYNEQFF
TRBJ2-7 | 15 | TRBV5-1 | CASSYGTSGVYEQYF
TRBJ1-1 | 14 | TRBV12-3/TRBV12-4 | CASSLGVETPEAFF
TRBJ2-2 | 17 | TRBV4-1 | CASSQEQGILNTGELFF
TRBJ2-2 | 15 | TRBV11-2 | CASSSGSWDTGELFF
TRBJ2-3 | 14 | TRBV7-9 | CASSYGQGADTQYF
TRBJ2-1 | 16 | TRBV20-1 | CSARDWSSGAPREQFF
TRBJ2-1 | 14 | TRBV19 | CASSIDGTHNEQFF
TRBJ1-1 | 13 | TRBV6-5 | CASSYQGLTEAFF
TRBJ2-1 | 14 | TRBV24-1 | CATSAEGDQDEQFF
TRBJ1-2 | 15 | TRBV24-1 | CATSDFSSGSDGYTF
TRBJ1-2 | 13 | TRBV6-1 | CASSVRGDYGYTF
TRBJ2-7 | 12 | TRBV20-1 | CSARDSFYEQYF
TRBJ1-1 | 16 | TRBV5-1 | CASNFRGQGMNTEAFF
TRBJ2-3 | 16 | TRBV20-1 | CSASGTDSGSTDTQYF
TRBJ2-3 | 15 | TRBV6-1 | CASSEAPGSTDTQYF